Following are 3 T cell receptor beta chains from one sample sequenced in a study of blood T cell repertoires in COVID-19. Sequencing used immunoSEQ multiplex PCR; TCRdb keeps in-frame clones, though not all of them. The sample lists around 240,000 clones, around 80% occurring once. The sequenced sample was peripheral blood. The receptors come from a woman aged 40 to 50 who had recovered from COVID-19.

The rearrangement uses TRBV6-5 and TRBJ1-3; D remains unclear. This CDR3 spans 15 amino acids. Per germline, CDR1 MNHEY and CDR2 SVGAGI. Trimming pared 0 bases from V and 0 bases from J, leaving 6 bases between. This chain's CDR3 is CASSYSSVSGNTIYF. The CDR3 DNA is TGTGCCAGCAGTTACTCCAGCGTCTCTGGAAACACCATATATTTT.

Written as DNA, the CDR3 is TGTGCCAGCAGACGTGGACTAGTCTCGGAGCAGTTCTTC. Its translation: CASRRGLVSEQFF. V and J are TRBV6-5 and TRBJ2-1, with 7 nucleotides matching TRBD2. Germline V gene lookup returns CDR1 MNHEY and CDR2 SVGAGI. With V trimmed by 6 bases and J by 10 bases, 9 bases remained unmatched. The CDR3 has 13 amino acids.

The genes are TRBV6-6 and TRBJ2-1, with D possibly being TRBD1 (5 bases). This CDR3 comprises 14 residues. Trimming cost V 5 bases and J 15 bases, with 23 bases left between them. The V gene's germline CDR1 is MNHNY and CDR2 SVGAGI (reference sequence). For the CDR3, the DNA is TGTGCCAGCAGTCCACCACGACCGTCGCCTCAGGGGTTCTTC. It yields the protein CASSPPRPSPQGFF.